This T cell receptor (beta chain) originates from a study of CD8 T cells in Susac syndrome. This clonotype was observed once. The V end lost 0 bases, the J end lost 1 base, and 17 bases lay between the germline ends. Germline assignment: CDR1 LGHNA and CDR2 YNFKEQ. The CDR3 has 18 amino acids. Random hexamers were used to reverse transcribe an amount of roughly 0.5 to 1 ug RNA. Multiplex immunoSEQ PCR targeted 54 Vbeta and 13 Jbeta TCR beta segments. TCRdb re-analysed the immunoSEQ multiplex PCR reads in MiXCR, keeping a single row per CDR3 protein. The data contain tens of thousands of distinct CDR3 sequences, approximately 93% of them singletons.

The specimen sequenced was CD4+ T cells from PBMCs. The receptor was isolated from a human donor with Susac syndrome. The chain employs TRBV4-2 and TRBJ2-3; the D gene is possibly TRBD2 (5 bases). Written as DNA, the CDR3 is TGTGCCAGCAGCCAAGAGAGGGCTCGGATAGGCCGCACAGATACGCAGTATTTT. Amino acids: CASSQERARIGRTDTQYF.